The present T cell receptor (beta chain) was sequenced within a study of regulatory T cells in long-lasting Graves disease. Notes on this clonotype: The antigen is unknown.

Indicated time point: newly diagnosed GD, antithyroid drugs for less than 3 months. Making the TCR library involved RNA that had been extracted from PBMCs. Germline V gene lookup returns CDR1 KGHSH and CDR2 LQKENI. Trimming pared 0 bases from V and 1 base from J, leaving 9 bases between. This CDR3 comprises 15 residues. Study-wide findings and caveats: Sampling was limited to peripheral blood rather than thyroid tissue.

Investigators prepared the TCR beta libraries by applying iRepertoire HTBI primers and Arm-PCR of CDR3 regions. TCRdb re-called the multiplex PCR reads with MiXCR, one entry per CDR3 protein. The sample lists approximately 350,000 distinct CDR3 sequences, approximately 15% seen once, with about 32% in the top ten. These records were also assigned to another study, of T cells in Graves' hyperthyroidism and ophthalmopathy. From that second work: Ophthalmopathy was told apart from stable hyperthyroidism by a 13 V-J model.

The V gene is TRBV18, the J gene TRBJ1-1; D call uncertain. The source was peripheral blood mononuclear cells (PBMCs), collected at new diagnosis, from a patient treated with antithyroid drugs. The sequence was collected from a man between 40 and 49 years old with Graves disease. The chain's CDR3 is CASSPPFASNTEAFF. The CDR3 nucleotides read TGTGCCAGCTCACCACCGTTTGCTTCGAACACTGAAGCTTTCTTT.